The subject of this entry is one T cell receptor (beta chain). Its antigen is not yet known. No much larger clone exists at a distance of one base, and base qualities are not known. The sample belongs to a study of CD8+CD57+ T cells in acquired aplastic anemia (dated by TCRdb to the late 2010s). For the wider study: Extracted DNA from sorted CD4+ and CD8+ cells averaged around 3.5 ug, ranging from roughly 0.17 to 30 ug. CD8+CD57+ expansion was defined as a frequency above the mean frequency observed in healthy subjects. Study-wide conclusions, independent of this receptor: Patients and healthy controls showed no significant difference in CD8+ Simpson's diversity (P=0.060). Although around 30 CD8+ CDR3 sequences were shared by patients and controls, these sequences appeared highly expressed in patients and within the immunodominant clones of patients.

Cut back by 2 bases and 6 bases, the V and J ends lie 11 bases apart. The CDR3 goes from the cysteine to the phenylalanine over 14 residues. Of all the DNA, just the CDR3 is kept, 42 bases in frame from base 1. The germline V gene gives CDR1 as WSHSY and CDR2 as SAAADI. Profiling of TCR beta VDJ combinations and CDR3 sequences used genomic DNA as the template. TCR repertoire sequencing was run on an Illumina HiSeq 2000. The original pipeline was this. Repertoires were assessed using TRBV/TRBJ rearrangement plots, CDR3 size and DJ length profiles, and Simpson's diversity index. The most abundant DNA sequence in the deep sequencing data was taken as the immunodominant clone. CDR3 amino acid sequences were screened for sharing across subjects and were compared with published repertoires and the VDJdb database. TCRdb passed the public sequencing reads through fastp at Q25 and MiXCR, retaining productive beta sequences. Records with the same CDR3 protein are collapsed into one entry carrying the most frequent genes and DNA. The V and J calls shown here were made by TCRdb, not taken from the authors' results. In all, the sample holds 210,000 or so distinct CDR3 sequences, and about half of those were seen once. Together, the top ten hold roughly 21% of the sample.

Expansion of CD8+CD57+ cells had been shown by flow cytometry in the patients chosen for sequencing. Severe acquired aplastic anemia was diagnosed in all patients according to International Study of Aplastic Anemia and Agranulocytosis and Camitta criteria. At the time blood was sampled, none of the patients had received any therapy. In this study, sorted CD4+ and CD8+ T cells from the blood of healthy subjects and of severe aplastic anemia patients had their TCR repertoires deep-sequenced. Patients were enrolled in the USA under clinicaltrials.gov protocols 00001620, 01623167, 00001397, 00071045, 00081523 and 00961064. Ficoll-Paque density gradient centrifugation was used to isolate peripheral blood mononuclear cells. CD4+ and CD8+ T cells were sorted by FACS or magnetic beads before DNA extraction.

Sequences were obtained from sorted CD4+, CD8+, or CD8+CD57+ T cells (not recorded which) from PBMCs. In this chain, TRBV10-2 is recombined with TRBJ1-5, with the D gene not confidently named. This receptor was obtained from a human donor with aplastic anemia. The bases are TGCGCCAGCAGTGAGGCAAGGGATGGTCAGCCCCAGCATTTT. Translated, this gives CASSEARDGQPQHF.